This is a list of T cell receptor beta chains from one sample in a study of blood T cell repertoires in COVID-19. Clones were sequenced by immunoSEQ multiplex PCR, and TCRdb holds only the in-frame ones, with some missing. The top ten hold roughly 14% of the sample, which has about 190,000 clones, approximately 80% seen once. Sequenced input: peripheral blood. The receptor set was obtained from a man in his forties or fifties who had recovered from COVID-19. Both conserved end residues are part of each CDR3. Fields, in order: CDR3 DNA, CDR3 protein, V gene, clone size, J gene, D gene. The D gene is left open where the match is weak. Some rows mark clone size as missing; the rest say once, few, many or name a class of expanded clone.

CDR3nt: TGTGCCAGCAGCCGAGGGTTAGACCAACAAGAGACCCAGTACTTC; CDR3aa: CASSRGLDQQETQYF; v_gene: TRBV14; abundance: once; j_gene: TRBJ2-5; d_gene: NA
CDR3nt: TGCGCCAGCAGCTTGGCCCCGGACACCGGGGGGATAAGCACAGATACGCAGTATTTT; CDR3aa: CASSLAPDTGGISTDTQYF; v_gene: TRBV5-1; abundance: once; j_gene: TRBJ2-3; d_gene: TRBD2
CDR3nt: TGTGCCAGCTCACAGACTTCTAGAAGGGGGCAATCCTACGAGCAGTACTTC; CDR3aa: CASSQTSRRGQSYEQYF; v_gene: TRBV18; abundance: NA; j_gene: TRBJ2-7; d_gene: TRBD1
CDR3nt: TGTGCCAGCAGCTTTAGACTAGCGGGAGGCTTTCCTAGCACAGATACGCAGTATTTT; CDR3aa: CASSFRLAGGFPSTDTQYF; v_gene: TRBV9; abundance: NA; j_gene: TRBJ2-3; d_gene: TRBD2
CDR3nt: TGTGCCAGCAGCTTGTCGTCCAGGTCCTACAATGAGCAGTTCTTC; CDR3aa: CASSLSSRSYNEQFF; v_gene: TRBV5-4; abundance: NA; j_gene: TRBJ2-1; d_gene: NA
CDR3nt: TGTGCCAGTATTCGGGAATGGAGCACTGAAGCTTTCTTT; CDR3aa: CASIREWSTEAFF; v_gene: TRBV19; abundance: NA; j_gene: TRBJ1-1; d_gene: NA
CDR3nt: TGTGCCAGCAGTGGGGACTTGACAGTCGAGGGCTACACCTTC; CDR3aa: CASSGDLTVEGYTF; v_gene: TRBV6-6; abundance: NA; j_gene: TRBJ1-2; d_gene: NA
CDR3nt: TGTGCCAGTAGTATGTGGACAGGGCGCAGCGAGCAGTACTTC; CDR3aa: CASSMWTGRSEQYF; v_gene: TRBV19; abundance: NA; j_gene: TRBJ2-7; d_gene: TRBD1
CDR3nt: TGTGCCAGCAGCCAAGAGGAAGCAGGTTATAATTCACCCCTCCACTTT; CDR3aa: CASSQEEAGYNSPLHF; v_gene: TRBV4-2; abundance: NA; j_gene: TRBJ1-6; d_gene: NA
CDR3nt: TGTGCCAGCAGCTTAGCTACTAGTACTGAGCAGTTCTTC; CDR3aa: CASSLATSTEQFF; v_gene: TRBV7-8; abundance: once; j_gene: TRBJ2-1; d_gene: NA
CDR3nt: TGTGCCAGCAGCTTAGCGGCATTCACCGGGGAGCTGTTTTTT; CDR3aa: CASSLAAFTGELFF; v_gene: TRBV7-6; abundance: NA; j_gene: TRBJ2-2; d_gene: NA
CDR3nt: TGTGCCAGTAGTATAGACCTCCCAAAAGGAGCCTTATTGGGCTACACCTTC; CDR3aa: CASSIDLPKGALLGYTF; v_gene: TRBV19; abundance: NA; j_gene: TRBJ1-2; d_gene: NA
CDR3nt: TGTGCCAGCAGACTCAACAGGGGAAAAAACTATGGCTACACCTTC; CDR3aa: CASRLNRGKNYGYTF; v_gene: TRBV27; abundance: many; j_gene: TRBJ1-2; d_gene: TRBD1
CDR3nt: TGTGCCAGCAGCTATCCAGGGAACACTGAAGCTTTCTTT; CDR3aa: CASSYPGNTEAFF; v_gene: TRBV5-4; abundance: once; j_gene: TRBJ1-1; d_gene: NA
CDR3nt: TGTGCCAGCAGTGAAAGGACAGCCTATAATTCACCCCTCCACTTT; CDR3aa: CASSERTAYNSPLHF; v_gene: TRBV2; abundance: NA; j_gene: TRBJ1-6; d_gene: NA
CDR3nt: TGTGCCAGCAGCCCAGTGGGGACTAGTGGCGAGCAGTACTTC; CDR3aa: CASSPVGTSGEQYF; v_gene: TRBV9; abundance: once; j_gene: TRBJ2-7; d_gene: TRBD2
CDR3nt: TGTGCCAGCATGACAGGGGGATCTGGAAACACCATATATTTT; CDR3aa: CASMTGGSGNTIYF; v_gene: TRBV6-5; abundance: many; j_gene: TRBJ1-3; d_gene: TRBD1
CDR3nt: TGTGCCAGCAGCACCGGACAGATACACTACGAGCAGTACTTC; CDR3aa: CASSTGQIHYEQYF; v_gene: TRBV14; abundance: NA; j_gene: TRBJ2-7; d_gene: NA
CDR3nt: TGTGCCAGCAGTTACAACAGGGAAAAAGAGACCCAGTACTTC; CDR3aa: CASSYNREKETQYF; v_gene: TRBV6-2/TRBV6-3; abundance: once; j_gene: TRBJ2-5; d_gene: NA
CDR3nt: TGCGCCAGCAGCTTGTTTGGGGAGGAGATCACCACTGAAGCTTTCTTT; CDR3aa: CASSLFGEEITTEAFF; v_gene: TRBV5-1; abundance: NA; j_gene: TRBJ1-1; d_gene: NA
CDR3nt: TGTGCCAGCAGGGGACTGCCAAACACTGAAGCTTTCTTT; CDR3aa: CASRGLPNTEAFF; v_gene: TRBV12-3/TRBV12-4; abundance: NA; j_gene: TRBJ1-1; d_gene: NA
CDR3nt: TGTGCCAGCAGTAACACTTGGGACAGCTACGAGCAGTACTTC; CDR3aa: CASSNTWDSYEQYF; v_gene: TRBV6-5; abundance: NA; j_gene: TRBJ2-7; d_gene: TRBD1
CDR3nt: TGTGCCAGCAGCTTGGTTGTGGGGGCGTACACTGAAGCTTTCTTT; CDR3aa: CASSLVVGAYTEAFF; v_gene: TRBV5-5; abundance: NA; j_gene: TRBJ1-1; d_gene: NA
CDR3nt: TGTGCCAGCAGACCCCGGACAGGGAGGAGCAATCAGCCCCAGCATTTT; CDR3aa: CASRPRTGRSNQPQHF; v_gene: TRBV28; abundance: NA; j_gene: TRBJ1-5; d_gene: TRBD1
CDR3nt: TGTGCCACCAGCAGAGTCCGGGGTCTCCAAGAGACCCAGTACTTC; CDR3aa: CATSRVRGLQETQYF; v_gene: TRBV15; abundance: NA; j_gene: TRBJ2-5; d_gene: NA
CDR3nt: TGTGCCAGCAGTCTCGGTACTAGCGGGAGGGCCTTCCACGAGCAGTACTTC; CDR3aa: CASSLGTSGRAFHEQYF; v_gene: TRBV27; abundance: NA; j_gene: TRBJ2-7; d_gene: TRBD2
CDR3nt: TGTGCCAGCAGTCCACTCTCGGTAACCGAAAGTTATGGCTACACCTTC; CDR3aa: CASSPLSVTESYGYTF; v_gene: TRBV27; abundance: NA; j_gene: TRBJ1-2; d_gene: NA
CDR3nt: TGTGTTTCGCGTTCCTACAATGAGCAGTTCTTC; CDR3aa: CVSRSYNEQFF; v_gene: TRBV12-3/TRBV12-4; abundance: once; j_gene: TRBJ2-1; d_gene: NA
CDR3nt: TGTGCCATCAGTGTTAGCGGAGGGGGCAATCAGCCCCAGCATTTT; CDR3aa: CAISVSGGGNQPQHF; v_gene: TRBV10-3; abundance: NA; j_gene: TRBJ1-5; d_gene: NA
CDR3nt: TGTGCCAGCAGTGATCCAGCGAGGACCGGGGAGCTGTTTTTT; CDR3aa: CASSDPARTGELFF; v_gene: TRBV6-1; abundance: NA; j_gene: TRBJ2-2; d_gene: NA
CDR3nt: TGTGCCAGCAGGGCGCCGGGACAGGGGTTCACCGGGGAGCTGTTTTTT; CDR3aa: CASRAPGQGFTGELFF; v_gene: TRBV27; abundance: NA; j_gene: TRBJ2-2; d_gene: TRBD1
CDR3nt: TGTGCCAGCAGCCAAGAAGCGCTAGCGGGAGCCGTGTACGAGCAGTACTTC; CDR3aa: CASSQEALAGAVYEQYF; v_gene: TRBV3-1/TRBV3-2; abundance: NA; j_gene: TRBJ2-7; d_gene: TRBD2
CDR3nt: TGTGCCAGTAGGATCGGGACAGGGGGCCATCAGCCCCAGCATTTT; CDR3aa: CASRIGTGGHQPQHF; v_gene: TRBV19; abundance: NA; j_gene: TRBJ1-5; d_gene: TRBD1
CDR3nt: TGTGCCAGTAGTATAGAAACTAGTCGCCAAGAGACCCAGTACTTC; CDR3aa: CASSIETSRQETQYF; v_gene: TRBV19; abundance: once; j_gene: TRBJ2-5; d_gene: NA
CDR3nt: TGTGCCAGCGTCCGTAGCTCTGGGGCCAACGTCCTGACTTTC; CDR3aa: CASVRSSGANVLTF; v_gene: TRBV28; abundance: NA; j_gene: TRBJ2-6; d_gene: NA
CDR3nt: TGCGCCAGCAGCTATCTCCCGGGGATGGTACAAGGCTACACCTTC; CDR3aa: CASSYLPGMVQGYTF; v_gene: TRBV5-1; abundance: NA; j_gene: TRBJ1-2; d_gene: NA
CDR3nt: TGTGCCAGCAGCTCCTCAGACGATACCCGGGACAGGGCCTACGAGCAGTACTTC; CDR3aa: CASSSSDDTRDRAYEQYF; v_gene: TRBV9; abundance: NA; j_gene: TRBJ2-7; d_gene: TRBD1
CDR3nt: TGTGCCAGCTCACCAATGGAGGGTAGCGGGAGGTCCGGGGAGCTGTTTTTT; CDR3aa: CASSPMEGSGRSGELFF; v_gene: TRBV18; abundance: NA; j_gene: TRBJ2-2; d_gene: TRBD2
CDR3nt: TGTGCCAGCACGACAGGGGGCCGAGGTGGCTACACCTTC; CDR3aa: CASTTGGRGGYTF; v_gene: TRBV2; abundance: NA; j_gene: TRBJ1-2; d_gene: TRBD1
CDR3nt: TGTGCCTGGAGTGCGGTGGGAGCTTACACAGATACGCAGTATTTT; CDR3aa: CAWSAVGAYTDTQYF; v_gene: TRBV30; abundance: NA; j_gene: TRBJ2-3; d_gene: NA
CDR3nt: TGTGCCAGCAGCCTGGGACTAGCGGGAGTCGGGACAGATACGCAGTATTTT; CDR3aa: CASSLGLAGVGTDTQYF; v_gene: TRBV3-1/TRBV3-2; abundance: NA; j_gene: TRBJ2-3; d_gene: TRBD2
CDR3nt: TGTGCCAGCAGCCCCCCAGGCTCAGCCTCGTACAATGAGCAGTTCTTC; CDR3aa: CASSPPGSASYNEQFF; v_gene: TRBV7-9; abundance: NA; j_gene: TRBJ2-1; d_gene: NA
CDR3nt: TGCAGCGTACAGACAGGTACCTACAATGAGCAGTTCTTC; CDR3aa: CSVQTGTYNEQFF; v_gene: TRBV29-1; abundance: NA; j_gene: TRBJ2-1; d_gene: NA
CDR3nt: TGTGCCAGCAGCCAAGTAACAGATACGCAGTATTTT; CDR3aa: CASSQVTDTQYF; v_gene: TRBV3-1/TRBV3-2; abundance: NA; j_gene: TRBJ2-3; d_gene: NA
CDR3nt: TGTGCCAGCAGCTTAAGGACTAGCGGGAGCCCCACCGGGGAGCTGTTTTTT; CDR3aa: CASSLRTSGSPTGELFF; v_gene: TRBV7-2; abundance: NA; j_gene: TRBJ2-2; d_gene: TRBD2
CDR3nt: TGTGCCAGCACCCCCCGGGACAGGGGAGCACGCGAGCAGTACTTC; CDR3aa: CASTPRDRGAREQYF; v_gene: TRBV7-9; abundance: NA; j_gene: TRBJ2-7; d_gene: TRBD1
CDR3nt: TGTGCCAGCAGCTTAGCCGGGGAGGAGTTCTTC; CDR3aa: CASSLAGEEFF; v_gene: TRBV7-8; abundance: NA; j_gene: TRBJ2-1; d_gene: NA
CDR3nt: TGCAGTGCTAGTTCAGGGAGCAATCAGCCCCAGCATTTT; CDR3aa: CSASSGSNQPQHF; v_gene: TRBV20-1; abundance: NA; j_gene: TRBJ1-5; d_gene: NA
CDR3nt: TGTGCCAGCAGCTTGTCAAGCGGCGGGAGCGGAACCTACGAGCAGTACTTC; CDR3aa: CASSLSSGGSGTYEQYF; v_gene: TRBV11-2; abundance: NA; j_gene: TRBJ2-7; d_gene: TRBD2
CDR3nt: TGCGCCAGCAGCCCAGACCTTTTAGGATTAAGCGGGCCCTACGAGCAGTACTTC; CDR3aa: CASSPDLLGLSGPYEQYF; v_gene: TRBV5-1; abundance: NA; j_gene: TRBJ2-7; d_gene: NA
CDR3nt: TGTGCCAGCAGTCCACACACAGGGGGCAATCAGCCCCAGCATTTT; CDR3aa: CASSPHTGGNQPQHF; v_gene: TRBV6-5; abundance: NA; j_gene: TRBJ1-5; d_gene: TRBD1
CDR3nt: TGTGCCAGCAGGGGGACAGGGCACTACGAGCAGTACTTC; CDR3aa: CASRGTGHYEQYF; v_gene: TRBV28; abundance: NA; j_gene: TRBJ2-7; d_gene: TRBD1
CDR3nt: TGTGCCATCAGTGAGTCTAGCGGGAGGGGTGATGAGCAGTTCTTC; CDR3aa: CAISESSGRGDEQFF; v_gene: TRBV10-3; abundance: NA; j_gene: TRBJ2-1; d_gene: TRBD2
CDR3nt: TGTGCCAGCAGTGGGACAGGGTTTTCCTACGAGCAGTACTTC; CDR3aa: CASSGTGFSYEQYF; v_gene: TRBV2; abundance: NA; j_gene: TRBJ2-7; d_gene: TRBD1
CDR3nt: TGTGCCAGCAGCTGGGGAGTTGCGTCCTATGGCTACACCTTC; CDR3aa: CASSWGVASYGYTF; v_gene: TRBV7-9; abundance: NA; j_gene: TRBJ1-2; d_gene: NA
CDR3nt: TGTGCCAGCTCATCGTCCAATCCGGGACTTACTTATTACGAGCAGTACTTC; CDR3aa: CASSSSNPGLTYYEQYF; v_gene: TRBV18; abundance: NA; j_gene: TRBJ2-7; d_gene: NA
CDR3nt: TGTGCGTCTCCCTCAGACTATGGCTACACCTTC; CDR3aa: CASPSDYGYTF; v_gene: TRBV19; abundance: NA; j_gene: TRBJ1-2; d_gene: NA
CDR3nt: TGTGCCAGCAGTTTTAGAGGGGAGACCCAGTACTTC; CDR3aa: CASSFRGETQYF; v_gene: TRBV6-5; abundance: NA; j_gene: TRBJ2-5; d_gene: NA
CDR3nt: TGTGCCAACCCACGGGACTACCCAACGCCAGCCAAAAACATTCAGTACTTC; CDR3aa: CANPRDYPTPAKNIQYF; v_gene: TRBV9; abundance: NA; j_gene: TRBJ2-4; d_gene: TRBD2
CDR3nt: TGCGCCAGCACTAGCGGGAGCGCAGATACGCAGTATTTT; CDR3aa: CASTSGSADTQYF; v_gene: TRBV5-1; abundance: NA; j_gene: TRBJ2-3; d_gene: TRBD2